These 7 T cell receptor beta chains were all obtained from the same sample, sequenced in a study of regulatory T cells in long-lasting Graves disease. Time point specified: newly diagnosed GD, antithyroid drugs for less than 3 months. Construction of the TCR library relied on RNA isolated from PBMCs. Sequencing libraries for TCR beta were prepared with iRepertoire HTBI primers and Arm-PCR of CDR3 regions. MiXCR, run by TCRdb on the multiplex PCR reads, gives a single entry per CDR3 protein. The sample carries fewer than 550,000 distinct CDR3 sequences, 15% to 20% recorded once. This sample was also put to use in a study of T cells in Graves' hyperthyroidism and ophthalmopathy.

This specimen was peripheral blood mononuclear cells (PBMCs), taken at new diagnosis, from a patient treated with antithyroid drugs. These receptors originate from a young woman with Graves disease.

Many counts were recorded for this clonotype. Here the CDR3 reads CASGLGEGAEQFF. CDR3 DNA sequence: TGTGCTAGTGGCCTCGGGGAGGGCGCTGAGCAGTTCTTC. V and J are TRBV12-5 and TRBJ2-1; 7 nucleotides match TRBD2. Germline trimming cut 6 bases from V and 9 bases from J; bases unmatched to any gene: 8. The germline gives CDR1 LGHNT, CDR2 FRNRAP. The CDR3 length is 13 residues.

This clonotype was detected many times. The gene calls are TRBV28 and TRBJ2-7; 11 nucleotides line up with TRBD2. This CDR3 contains 18 residues. After removal of 8 bases from V and 6 bases from J, the junction contained 21 bases not matched to a gene. The germline V gene has CDR1 MDHEN and CDR2 SYDVKM. This CDR3 reads CASHPRGLAGGLVGEQYF. As DNA, the CDR3 is TGTGCCAGCCACCCCCGAGGTCTAGCGGGAGGTCTTGTGGGCGAGCAGTACTTC.

The rearrangement uses TRBV12-3 or TRBV12-4 and TRBJ2-3; 14 bases line up with TRBD2. The CDR3 has 17 amino acids. V lost 6 bases and J lost 2; bases outside the gene matches: 7. The CDR3 DNA sequence: TGTGCCAGCAGACTCTGGACTAGCGGGAGGCTCACAGATACGCAGTATTTT. Its translation: CASRLWTSGRLTDTQYF.

This clonotype was found a few times. The J gene is TRBJ2-2, the V gene TRBV6-9; D is unclear. Germline-derived CDR1 and CDR2 are MNHGY and SVAAGI. Trimming took 4 bases from V and 6 from J, leaving 12 bases between them. There are 14 residues in the CDR3. This chain's CDR3 is CASSSLELAGELFF. In DNA form, the CDR3 reads TGTGCCAGCAGTTCACTGGAGTTAGCCGGGGAGCTGTTTTTT.

Ten or more counts support this clonotype. The junction does not match germline at one end; this may be a read error. This chain uses TRBV5-1 with TRBJ1-1; D unresolved. The CDR3 has 13 residues. In germline, CDR1 is SGHRS, CDR2 YFSETQ. The CDR3 here is CASRLDGNTEAFF. Here the CDR3 DNA reads TGCGCCAGCAGGTTGGACGGTAACACTGAAGCTTTCTTT.

This clonotype was seen more than once but under ten times. The chain couples TRBV5-1 to TRBJ1-4, with D perhaps matching TRBD1 (5 bases). The CDR3 has 15 residues. Deletions cut 1 base from V and 3 bases from J, with 10 bases between. Looked up from germline, CDR1 is SGHRS and CDR2 is YFSETQ. The CDR3 sequence: CASSLLRGPNEKLFF. The CDR3 DNA is TGCGCCAGCAGCTTGCTGAGGGGACCTAATGAAAAACTGTTTTTT.

This rearrangement joins TRBV20-1 to TRBJ1-5, with TRBD1 as a possible D gene (5 bases). The CDR3 is made up of 15 amino acids. V lost 5 bases, J lost 9 bases, and 23 bases lay in between. CDR1 is DFQATT, CDR2 SNEGSKA, per germline (reference sequence). CDR3 residues: CSAGPPRDGGGPQHF. CDR3 nucleotides: TGCAGTGCTGGTCCGCCCCGGGACGGCGGGGGGCCCCAGCATTTT.